This T cell receptor beta chain came from a study of cytomegalovirus exposure and HLA in healthy donors. The CDR3 runs 11 residues. Trimming pared 6 bases from V and 4 bases from J, leaving 10 bases between. The germline V gene has CDR1 DFQATT and CDR2 SNEGSKA (reference sequence). Study-wide findings and caveats: In an earlier analysis, in some 500 donors, most V segments appeared productive either ~87% or ~30% of the time. Near-uniform donor sequencing depth was presumed by presence/absence analyses. Most TCR sequences were seen very rarely across donors, but some public TCRs occurred in many.

All the people who gave samples were healthy bone marrow donors. PCR used 60 Vbeta primers and 13 Jbeta primers. Generated by immunoSEQ multiplex PCR, the TCRdb table keeps only in-frame clones and is missing some. The table has a few hundred thousand clones, approximately 79% seen once. On this clone: Its antigen is unidentified.

Sequencing was performed on PBMCs. This TCR was sampled from a girl aged 2-9 years in good health and CMV-seronegative. The J gene is TRBJ2-7, the V gene TRBV20-1, with D tentatively TRBD2 (5 bases). The CDR3 DNA reads TGCAGTGCCACTAGTCGGTACGAGCAGTACTTC. Protein: CSATSRYEQYF.